This paragraph reports one T cell receptor beta chain. Then a second PCR, running about 6 to 11 cycles, was carried out with a sample-barcoded 5' primer and a J-beta primer mix. TCRdb itself ran the 5' RACE reads through MiXCR, one entry per CDR3 protein. The data show approximately 670,000 distinct CDR3 sequences, approximately 40% seen once. A minimum of 5 micrograms of total RNA was extracted per sample. The sample comes from a study of blood T cells in healthy people across ages. Material for sequencing was blood. The TCR originated in an elderly man in good health.

CDR3 residues: CASSPSGGSSTDTQYF. Written as DNA, the CDR3 is TGTGCCAGCAGCCCAAGCGGGGGGTCGAGCACAGATACGCAGTATTTT. V usage is TRBV9 and J usage is TRBJ2-3; 9 nucleotides line up with TRBD2. Trimming took 4 bases from V and 0 from J; bases not matched to a gene: 6. The CDR3 is made up of 16 amino acids. Germline-derived CDR1 and CDR2 are SGDLS and YYNGEE.